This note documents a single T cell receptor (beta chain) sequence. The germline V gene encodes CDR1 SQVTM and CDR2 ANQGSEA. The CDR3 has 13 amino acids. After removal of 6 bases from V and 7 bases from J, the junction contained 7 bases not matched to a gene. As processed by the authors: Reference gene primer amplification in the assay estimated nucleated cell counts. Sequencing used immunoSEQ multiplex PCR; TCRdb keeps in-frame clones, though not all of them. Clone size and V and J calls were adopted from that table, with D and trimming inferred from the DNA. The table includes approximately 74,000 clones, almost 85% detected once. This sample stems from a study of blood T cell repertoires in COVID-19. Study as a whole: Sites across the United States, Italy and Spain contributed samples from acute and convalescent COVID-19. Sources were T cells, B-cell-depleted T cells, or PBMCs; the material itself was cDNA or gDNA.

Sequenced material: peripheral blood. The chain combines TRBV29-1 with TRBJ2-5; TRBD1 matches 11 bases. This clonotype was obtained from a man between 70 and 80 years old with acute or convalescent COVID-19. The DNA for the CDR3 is TGCAGCGTGGTCTGGGGACAGGGGGGGACCCAGTACTTC. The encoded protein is CSVVWGQGGTQYF.